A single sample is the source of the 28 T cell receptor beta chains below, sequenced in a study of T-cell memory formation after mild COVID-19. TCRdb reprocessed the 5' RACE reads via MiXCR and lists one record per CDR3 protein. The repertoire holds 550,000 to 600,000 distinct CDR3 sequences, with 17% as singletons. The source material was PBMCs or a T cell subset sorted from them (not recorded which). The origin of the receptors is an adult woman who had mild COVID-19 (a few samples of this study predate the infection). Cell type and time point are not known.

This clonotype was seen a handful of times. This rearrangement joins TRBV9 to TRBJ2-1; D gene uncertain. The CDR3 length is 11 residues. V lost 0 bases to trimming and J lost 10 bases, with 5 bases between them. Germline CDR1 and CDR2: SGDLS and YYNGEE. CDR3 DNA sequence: TGTGCCAGCAGCGTAGGGGCCGAGCAGTTCTTC. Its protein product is CASSVGAEQFF.

CDR3 in amino acids: CASSLRGQVEVEAFF. CDR3 coding DNA: TGTGCCAGCAGCTTGAGGGGACAGGTAGAGGTTGAAGCTTTCTTT. This rearrangement joins TRBV5-4 to TRBJ1-1; 8 nucleotides match TRBD1. CDR1 is SGHNT, CDR2 YYREEE, per germline (reference sequence). The CDR3 covers 15 residues. The V gene end was trimmed by 1 base and the J gene end by 7 bases; junction bases not matched to a gene: 9.

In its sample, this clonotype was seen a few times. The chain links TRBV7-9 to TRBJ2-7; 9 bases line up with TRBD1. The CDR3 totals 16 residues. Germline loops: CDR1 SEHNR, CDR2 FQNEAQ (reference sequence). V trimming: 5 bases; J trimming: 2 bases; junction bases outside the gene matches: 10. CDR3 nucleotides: TGTGCCAGCAGCGACTCGGGGACAGGGAAAACCTACGAGCAGTACTTC. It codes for CASSDSGTGKTYEQYF.

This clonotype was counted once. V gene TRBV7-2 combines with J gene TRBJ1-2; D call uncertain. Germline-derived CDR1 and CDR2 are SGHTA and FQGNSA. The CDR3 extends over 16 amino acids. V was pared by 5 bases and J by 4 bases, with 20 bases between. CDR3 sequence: CASSTDLSTDIYGYTF. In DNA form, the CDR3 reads TGTGCCAGCAGCACAGACCTATCGACTGACATCTATGGCTACACCTTC.

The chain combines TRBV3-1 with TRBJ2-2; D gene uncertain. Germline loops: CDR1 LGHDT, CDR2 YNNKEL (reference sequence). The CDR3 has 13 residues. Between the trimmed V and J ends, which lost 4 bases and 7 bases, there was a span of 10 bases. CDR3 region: CASSPSEYGELFF. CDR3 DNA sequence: TGTGCCAGCAGCCCGAGCGAGTACGGGGAGCTGTTTTTT.

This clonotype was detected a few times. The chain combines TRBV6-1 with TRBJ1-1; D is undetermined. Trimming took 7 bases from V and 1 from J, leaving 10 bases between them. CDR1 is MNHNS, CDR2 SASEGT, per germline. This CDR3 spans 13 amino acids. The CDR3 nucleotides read TGTGCCAGCATCGCTGTGAGGAACACTGAAGCTTTCTTT. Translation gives CASIAVRNTEAFF.

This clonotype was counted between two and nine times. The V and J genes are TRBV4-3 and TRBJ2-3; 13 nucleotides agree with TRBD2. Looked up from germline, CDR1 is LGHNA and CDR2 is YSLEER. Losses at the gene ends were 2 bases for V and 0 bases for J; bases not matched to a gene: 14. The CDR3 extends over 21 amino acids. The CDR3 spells CASSQRPPTSGRRSSTDTQYF. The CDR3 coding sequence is TGCGCCAGCAGCCAAAGGCCACCGACTAGCGGGAGGCGATCTAGCACAGATACGCAGTATTTT.

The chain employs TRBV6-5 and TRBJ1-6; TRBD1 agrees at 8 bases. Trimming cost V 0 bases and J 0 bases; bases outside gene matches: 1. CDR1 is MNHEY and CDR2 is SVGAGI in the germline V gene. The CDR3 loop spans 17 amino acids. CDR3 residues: CASSYSTGGSYNSPLHF. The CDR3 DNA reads TGTGCCAGCAGTTACTCTACAGGGGGCTCCTATAATTCACCCCTCCACTTT.

The CDR3: CATSGGQGNTEAFF. CDR3 in DNA: TGTGCCACCAGTGGTGGACAGGGGAACACTGAAGCTTTCTTT. The chain joins TRBV24-1 to TRBJ1-1; 8 bases agree with TRBD1. CDR3 length equals 14 residues. J lost 1 base, V lost 5 bases, and 2 bases had no gene match. Germline CDR1 reads KGHDR; CDR2 reads SFDVKD.

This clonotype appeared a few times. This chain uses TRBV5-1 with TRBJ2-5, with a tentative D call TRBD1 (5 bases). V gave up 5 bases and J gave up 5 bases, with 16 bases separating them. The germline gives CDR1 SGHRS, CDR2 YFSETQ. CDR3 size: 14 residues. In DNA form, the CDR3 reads TGCGCCAGCAGAATACAAGGGGCCGGGGAGACCCAGTACTTC. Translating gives CASRIQGAGETQYF. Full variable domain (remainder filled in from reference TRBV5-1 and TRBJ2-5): KAGVTQTPRYLIKTRGQQVTLSCSPISGHRSVSWYQQTPGQGLQFLFEYFSETQRNKGNFPGRFSGRQFSNSRSEMNVSTLELGDSALYLCASRIQGAGETQYFGPGTRLLVL.

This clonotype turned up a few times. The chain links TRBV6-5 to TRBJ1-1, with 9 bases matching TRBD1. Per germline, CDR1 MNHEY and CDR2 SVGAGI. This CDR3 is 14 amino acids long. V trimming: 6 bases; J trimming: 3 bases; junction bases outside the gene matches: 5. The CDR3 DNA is TGTGCCAGCAGGACAGGGGGGGGGCACACTGAAGCTTTCTTT. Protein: CASRTGGGHTEAFF.

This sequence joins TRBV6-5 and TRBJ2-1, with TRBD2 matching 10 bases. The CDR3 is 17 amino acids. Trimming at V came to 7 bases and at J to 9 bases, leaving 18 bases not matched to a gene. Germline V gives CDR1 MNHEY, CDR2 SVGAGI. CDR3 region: CASKPPSGSMSAAEQFF. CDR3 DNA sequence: TGTGCCAGCAAACCCCCTAGCGGGAGTATGTCAGCTGCTGAGCAGTTCTTC.

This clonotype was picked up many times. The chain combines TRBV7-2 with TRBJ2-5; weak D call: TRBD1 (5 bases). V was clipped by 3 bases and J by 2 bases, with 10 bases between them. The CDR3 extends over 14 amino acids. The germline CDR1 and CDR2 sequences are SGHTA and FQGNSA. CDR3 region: CASSLNAGQETQYF. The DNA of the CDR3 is TGTGCCAGCAGCTTGAATGCAGGGCAAGAGACCCAGTACTTC.

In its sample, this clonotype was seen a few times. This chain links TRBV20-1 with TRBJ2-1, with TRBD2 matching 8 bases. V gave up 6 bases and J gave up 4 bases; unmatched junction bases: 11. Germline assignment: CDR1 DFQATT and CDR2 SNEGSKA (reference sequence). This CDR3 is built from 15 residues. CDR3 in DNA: TGCAGTGCAACCAAAGGAGCGGGAGTATACAATGAGCAGTTCTTC. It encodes CSATKGAGVYNEQFF.

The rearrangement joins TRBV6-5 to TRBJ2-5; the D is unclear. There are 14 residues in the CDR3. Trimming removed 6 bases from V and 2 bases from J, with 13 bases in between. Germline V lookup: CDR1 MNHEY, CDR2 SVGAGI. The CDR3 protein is CASSQGRIQETQYF. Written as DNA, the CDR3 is TGTGCCAGCAGCCAAGGACGGATTCAAGAGACCCAGTACTTC.

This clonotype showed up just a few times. The CDR3 loop is CATSRLITEAFF. The CDR3 DNA reads TGTGCCACCAGCCGTCTCATCACTGAAGCTTTCTTT. The chain uses TRBV15 and TRBJ1-1, with D uncertain. CDR3 size: 12 residues. The V end was cut by 5 bases, the J end by 4 bases, with 8 bases between. The germline gives CDR1 LNHNV, CDR2 YYDKDF (reference sequence).

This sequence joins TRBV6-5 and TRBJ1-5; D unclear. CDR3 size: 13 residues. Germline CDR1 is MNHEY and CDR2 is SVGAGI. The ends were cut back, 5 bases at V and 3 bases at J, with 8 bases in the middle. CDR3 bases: TGTGCCAGCAGTGTCCAGTACAATCAGCCCCAGCATTTT. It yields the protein CASSVQYNQPQHF.

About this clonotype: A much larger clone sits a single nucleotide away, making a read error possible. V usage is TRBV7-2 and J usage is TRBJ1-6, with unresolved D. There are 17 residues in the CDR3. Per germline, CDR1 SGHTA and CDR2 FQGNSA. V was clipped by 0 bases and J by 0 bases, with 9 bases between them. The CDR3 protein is CASSLASDISYNSPLHF. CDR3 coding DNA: TGTGCCAGCAGCTTAGCCTCCGACATCTCCTATAATTCACCCCTCCACTTT.

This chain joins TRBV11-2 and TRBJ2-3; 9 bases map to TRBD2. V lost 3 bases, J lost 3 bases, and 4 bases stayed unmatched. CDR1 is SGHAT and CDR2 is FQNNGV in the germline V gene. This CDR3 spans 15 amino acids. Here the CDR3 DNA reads TGTGCCAGCAGCTTGGGCGGGGGGGTAACAGATACGCAGTATTTT. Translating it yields CASSLGGGVTDTQYF.

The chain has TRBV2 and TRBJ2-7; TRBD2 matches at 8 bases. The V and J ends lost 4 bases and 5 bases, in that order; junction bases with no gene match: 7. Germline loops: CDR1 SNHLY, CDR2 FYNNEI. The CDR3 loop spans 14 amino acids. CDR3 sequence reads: CASSGAGTRDEQYF. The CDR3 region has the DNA TGTGCCAGCAGTGGAGCCGGGACTAGAGACGAGCAGTACTTC.

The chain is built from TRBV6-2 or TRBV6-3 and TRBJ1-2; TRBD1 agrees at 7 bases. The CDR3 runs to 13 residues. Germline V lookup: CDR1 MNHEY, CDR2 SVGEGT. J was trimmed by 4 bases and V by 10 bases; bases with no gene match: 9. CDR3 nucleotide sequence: TGTGCCATCCAACAGGGGAACGCCTATGGCTACACCTTC. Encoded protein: CAIQQGNAYGYTF.

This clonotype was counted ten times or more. The chain's CDR3 is CSVGTGINQNIQYF. The CDR3 bases are TGCAGCGTTGGGACAGGGATTAACCAAAACATTCAGTACTTC. This sequence joins TRBV29-1 and TRBJ2-4; TRBD1 agrees at 8 bases. Trimming at V came to 4 bases and at J to 5 bases, leaving 7 bases not matched to a gene. The germline gives CDR1 SQVTM, CDR2 ANQGSEA. This CDR3 region has 14 residues.

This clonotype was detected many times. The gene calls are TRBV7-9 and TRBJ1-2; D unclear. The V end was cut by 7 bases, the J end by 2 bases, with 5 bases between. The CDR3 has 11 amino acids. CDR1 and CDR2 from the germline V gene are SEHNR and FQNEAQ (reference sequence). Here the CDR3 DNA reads TGTGCCAGCACTCTCAACTATGGCTACACCTTC. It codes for CASTLNYGYTF.

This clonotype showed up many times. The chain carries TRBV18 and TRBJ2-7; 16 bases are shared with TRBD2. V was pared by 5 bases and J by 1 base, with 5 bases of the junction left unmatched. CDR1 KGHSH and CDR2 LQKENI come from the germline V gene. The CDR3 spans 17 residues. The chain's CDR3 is CASSAGGLAGGSYEQYF. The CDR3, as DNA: TGTGCCAGCTCAGCAGGGGGACTAGCGGGAGGGTCCTACGAGCAGTACTTC. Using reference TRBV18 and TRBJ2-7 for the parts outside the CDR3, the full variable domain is NAGVMQNPRHLVRRRGQEARLRCSPMKGHSHVYWYRQLPEEGLKFMVYLQKENIIDESGMPKERFSAEFPKEGPSILRIQQVVRGDSAAYFCASSAGGLAGGSYEQYFGPGTRLTVT.

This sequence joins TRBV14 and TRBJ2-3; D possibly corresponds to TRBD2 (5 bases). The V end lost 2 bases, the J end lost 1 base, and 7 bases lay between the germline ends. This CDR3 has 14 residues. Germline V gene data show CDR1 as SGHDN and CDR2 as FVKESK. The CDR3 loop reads CASSQRRGTDTQYF. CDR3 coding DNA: TGTGCCAGCAGCCAAAGGCGGGGCACAGATACGCAGTATTTT.

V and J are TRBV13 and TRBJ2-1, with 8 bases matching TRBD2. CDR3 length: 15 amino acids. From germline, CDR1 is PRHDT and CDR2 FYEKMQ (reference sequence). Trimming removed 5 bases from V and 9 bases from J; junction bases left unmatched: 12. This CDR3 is CASSPRAGAMIEQFF. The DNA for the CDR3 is TGTGCCAGCAGCCCAAGAGCGGGAGCGATGATTGAGCAGTTCTTC.

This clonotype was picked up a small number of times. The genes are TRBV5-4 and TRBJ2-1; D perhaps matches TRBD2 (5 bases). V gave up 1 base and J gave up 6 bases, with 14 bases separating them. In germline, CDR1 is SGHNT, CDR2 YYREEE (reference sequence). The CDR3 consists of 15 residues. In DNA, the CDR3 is TGTGCCAGCAGCTTGAGTCGGGAATGGTCCAATGAGCAGTTCTTC. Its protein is CASSLSREWSNEQFF.

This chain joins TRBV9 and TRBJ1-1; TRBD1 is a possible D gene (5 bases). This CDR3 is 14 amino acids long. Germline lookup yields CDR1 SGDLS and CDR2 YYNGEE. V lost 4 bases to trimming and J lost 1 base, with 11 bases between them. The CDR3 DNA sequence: TGTGCCAGCAGCCAGGGACCTAAGAACACTGAAGCTTTCTTT. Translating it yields CASSQGPKNTEAFF.